There are many counts of the clone carrying this TCR beta chain. Its antigen is not known. The source of the sample is a study of T-cell reconstitution after alpha-beta-depleted transplantation in children. Notes on the study in general: Newly produced T cells mostly provided counts and TCRbeta diversity after one year, as hyperexpanded clones declined. Two months or so post-transplant, alpha-beta T cells reportedly derived from several hundred expanded graft clones.

As it was prepared, the TCRbeta library received unique molecular identifiers. Each CDR3 protein is one row after TCRdb ran MiXCR on the PCR reads. Of 250,000 to 300,000 distinct CDR3 sequences listed, roughly 7.8% are singletons. The specimen comprised peripheral blood, sampled 360 days after TCRalphabeta/CD19-depleted stem cell transplant. The TCR was taken from a female patient between 2 and 15 years old who had a stem cell transplant for Fanconi anemia, so the T cells may come from the graft donor.

CDR3: CASSLMDLETQYF. CDR3 sequence (DNA): TGTGCCAGCAGCTTGATGGATCTGGAGACCCAGTACTTC. This chain connects TRBV7-9 to TRBJ2-5; D is uncertain. There are 13 residues in the CDR3. The germline V gene encodes CDR1 SEHNR and CDR2 FQNEAQ (reference sequence). Trimming shortened V by 3 bases and J by 5 bases, and 10 bases separated the two germline ends.